A single sample gave rise to the 30 T cell receptor beta chains below, sequenced in a study of cytomegalovirus exposure and HLA in healthy donors. Amplification used 60 Vbeta primers and 13 Jbeta primers. The method was immunoSEQ multiplex PCR; TCRdb's version includes in-frame clones alone and lacks a portion of them. The listing records roughly 35,000 clones. Sequencing was done on a sample of PBMCs. The receptors stem from a woman aged 35 to 49 in good health and CMV-seropositive.

CDR3 DNA: TGTGCCAGCAGCTTAGGACAGGGCAGGGACTATGGCTACACCTTC. It yields the protein CASSLGQGRDYGYTF. The chain recombines TRBV7-2 with TRBJ1-2, with TRBD1 matching 7 bases. V lost 1 base to trimming and J lost 3 bases; unmatched junction nucleotides: 5. Germline assignment: CDR1 SGHTA and CDR2 FQGNSA. The length of the CDR3 is 15 residues.

V gene TRBV29-1 combines with J gene TRBJ2-1, with D possibly TRBD1 on 5 matching bases. Germline V gene sequence: CDR1 SQVTM, CDR2 ANQGSEA. The length of the CDR3 is 14 residues. V shed 5 bases and J shed 5 bases, with 16 bases lying between them. The CDR3: CSVHGRVSDNEQFF. CDR3 nucleotide sequence: TGCAGCGTTCATGGCAGGGTGTCCGACAATGAGCAGTTCTTC.

The chain employs TRBV19 and TRBJ2-2, with D possibly TRBD1 on 6 matching bases. The CDR3 extends over 15 amino acids. Germline V CDR1 and CDR2: LNHDA, SQIVND (reference sequence). V was trimmed by 3 bases and J by 1 base, leaving 9 bases between them. In DNA, the CDR3 is TGTGCCAGTAGTATGGGGACATTGAACACCGGGGAGCTGTTTTTT. Translating gives CASSMGTLNTGELFF.

The J gene is TRBJ2-3, the V gene TRBV7-9, with D perhaps matching TRBD2 (5 bases). The CDR3 totals 14 residues. Germline V gives CDR1 SEHNR, CDR2 FQNEAQ (reference sequence). V was shortened by 5 bases and J by 3 bases, with 12 bases between the two germline ends. This chain's CDR3 is CASSVHGVTDTQYF. CDR3 nucleotide sequence: TGTGCCAGCAGCGTTCACGGGGTAACAGATACGCAGTATTTT.

The J gene is TRBJ1-2, the V gene TRBV4-2, with D unresolved. CDR3 length equals 14 residues. V gave up 5 bases and J gave up 4 bases, with 14 bases separating them. Germline V gene lookup returns CDR1 LGHNA and CDR2 YNFKEQ. This chain's CDR3 is CASSDMETTYGYTF. The CDR3 region has the DNA TGTGCCAGCAGCGATATGGAGACGACCTATGGCTACACCTTC.

This chain uses TRBV2 with TRBJ2-1, with 9 bases that match TRBD2. V dropped 4 bases and J dropped 6; count of bases not matched to a gene: 7. Germline lookup yields CDR1 SNHLY and CDR2 FYNNEI. The CDR3 is 15 amino acids. CDR3 loop: CASSGGLAGINEQFF. CDR3 DNA: TGTGCCAGCAGTGGGGGGCTAGCGGGGATCAATGAGCAGTTCTTC.

This chain links TRBV27 with TRBJ2-3, with 10 bases matching TRBD2. With V trimmed by 8 bases and J by 3 bases, 2 bases remained unmatched. The CDR3 extends over 13 amino acids. Germline-derived CDR1 and CDR2 are MNHEY and SMNVEV (reference sequence). CDR3 loop: CASGAGGTDTQYF. CDR3 nucleotides: TGTGCCAGCGGAGCGGGAGGGACAGATACGCAGTATTTT.

This chain joins TRBV25-1 and TRBJ2-3, with D possibly being TRBD2 (5 bases). CDR3 size: 15 residues. Trimming left V 0 bases short and J 6 bases short, with 13 bases between. In germline, CDR1 is MGHDK, CDR2 SYGVNS. In DNA form, the CDR3 reads TGTGCCAGCAGTGAATATACGGGAATGGTCGATACGCAGTATTTT. Its translation is CASSEYTGMVDTQYF.

CDR3 bases: TGTGCCTGGAGTGTAGGAGGTTCCTACAATGAGCAGTTCTTC. Translation gives CAWSVGGSYNEQFF. This chain links TRBV30 with TRBJ2-1, with a weak D call TRBD2 (5 bases). Trimming took 0 bases from V and 1 from J, leaving 7 bases between them. The germline gives CDR1 GTSNPN, CDR2 SVGIG (reference sequence). The CDR3 is 14 residues long.

The V and J genes are TRBV18 and TRBJ1-2; 10 bases match TRBD1. Germline lookup yields CDR1 KGHSH and CDR2 LQKENI. V was clipped by 3 bases and J by 8 bases; unmatched bases: 6. The CDR3 totals 14 residues. In nucleotides, the CDR3 is TGTGCCAGCTCACCCGAGGGACAGGGGAGCGGCTACACCTTC. It is translated as CASSPEGQGSGYTF.

The chain recombines TRBV4-1 with TRBJ1-2; D is unclear. The CDR3 has 17 residues. Germline V CDR1 and CDR2: MGHRA, YSYEKL. Deletions cut 0 bases from V and 2 bases from J, with 16 bases between. CDR3 protein: CASSQDFSPTRNYGYTF. The DNA of the CDR3 is TGCGCCAGCAGCCAAGATTTTTCACCCACGAGGAACTATGGCTACACCTTC.

The chain is built from TRBV27 and TRBJ1-2; D perhaps matches TRBD1 (5 bases). CDR1 and CDR2 (germline): MNHEY, SMNVEV (reference sequence). The CDR3 totals 14 residues. Trimming shortened V by 2 bases and J by 2 bases, and 9 bases separated the two germline ends. The CDR3 DNA is TGTGCCAGCAGTTTAAAGAGACAGAACTATGGCTACACCTTC. It yields the protein CASSLKRQNYGYTF.

The rearrangement links TRBV29-1 to TRBJ2-1, with 10 positions matching TRBD2. Germline loops: CDR1 SQVTM, CDR2 ANQGSEA. The CDR3 contains 16 residues. Trimming cost V 1 base and J 8 bases; bases outside gene matches: 11. CDR3: CSVEGRASGSRDEQFF. The DNA for the CDR3 is TGCAGCGTTGAAGGTCGGGCTAGCGGGAGTAGGGATGAGCAGTTCTTC.

The CDR3 coding sequence is TGCGCCAGCAGACCCCAGGGGTCTTTAACTGAAGCTTTCTTT. This encodes CASRPQGSLTEAFF. This rearrangement joins TRBV5-1 to TRBJ1-1; D is perhaps TRBD1 (6 bases). V lost 5 bases and J 5 bases, leaving 16 bases between the germline ends. CDR1 SGHRS and CDR2 YFSETQ come from the germline V gene. The CDR3 has 14 amino acids.

V and J are TRBV30 and TRBJ2-5, with D possibly TRBD1 on 5 matching bases. In germline, CDR1 is GTSNPN, CDR2 SVGIG (reference sequence). This CDR3 comprises 11 residues. The CDR3 reads CGGAVGETQYF. The CDR3 region has the DNA TGTGGGGGCGCGGTGGGAGAGACCCAGTACTTC.

The V call is TRBV2, the J call TRBJ1-3, with TRBD1 as a possible D gene (6 bases). The CDR3 runs to 15 residues. Trimming stripped 3 bases from V and 3 bases from J, with 12 bases between. Per the germline V gene, CDR1 is SNHLY and CDR2 is FYNNEI. CDR3 residues: CASSEVGGFGNTIYF. CDR3 DNA sequence: TGTGCCAGCAGTGAGGTTGGGGGCTTTGGAAACACCATATATTTT. Full variable domain (rest looked up from reference TRBV2 and TRBJ1-3): EPEVTQTPSHQVTQMGQEVILRCVPISNHLYFYWYRQILGQKVEFLVSFYNNEISEKSEIFDDQFSVERPDGSNFTLKIRSTKLEDSAMYFCASSEVGGFGNTIYFGEGSWLTVV.

The chain employs TRBV18 and TRBJ2-7; tentative D call: TRBD2 (6 bases). V was cut by 2 bases and J by 1 base, with 12 bases left in between. CDR1 is KGHSH and CDR2 is LQKENI in the germline V gene. The CDR3 is made up of 15 amino acids. CDR3: CASSPSGGVSYEQYF. The CDR3 region has the DNA TGTGCCAGCTCACCAAGTGGAGGGGTTTCCTACGAGCAGTACTTC.

The rearrangement links TRBV5-1 to TRBJ2-5, with 10 bases matching TRBD2. The CDR3 loop spans 17 amino acids. The germline CDR1 and CDR2 sequences are SGHRS and YFSETQ. The trim removed 0 bases at V and 0 bases at J, leaving 5 bases unmatched. CDR3 sequence reads: CASSLGLAGVNQETQYF. CDR3 DNA: TGCGCCAGCAGCTTGGGGCTAGCGGGAGTAAACCAAGAGACCCAGTACTTC. Based on the CDR3 plus reference TRBV5-1 and TRBJ2-5, the full variable domain is KAGVTQTPRYLIKTRGQQVTLSCSPISGHRSVSWYQQTPGQGLQFLFEYFSETQRNKGNFPGRFSGRQFSNSRSEMNVSTLELGDSALYLCASSLGLAGVNQETQYFGPGTRLLVL.

About this clone: Other DNA variants within this sample encode the same CDR3. This chain links TRBV30 with TRBJ1-5; TRBD1 is a possible D gene (6 bases). V lost 2 bases and J lost 3, with 8 bases in between. The germline V gene encodes CDR1 GTSNPN and CDR2 SVGIG (reference sequence). The CDR3 is 13 amino acids. The CDR3 loop reads CAWSRQDNQPQHF. CDR3 sequence (DNA): TGTGCCTGGAGTCGACAGGACAATCAGCCCCAGCATTTT.

This chain joins TRBV9 and TRBJ2-7; 7 bases are shared with TRBD1. Germline trimming cut 2 bases from V and 1 base from J; bases unmatched to any gene: 6. This CDR3 has 15 residues. Germline V gene data show CDR1 as SGDLS and CDR2 as YYNGEE. The CDR3 DNA follows: TGTGCCAGCAGCGTTCGGACAGGCCCATCCTACGAGCAGTACTTC. Its translation is CASSVRTGPSYEQYF.

This clone is classed as medium-sized by frequency. The V and J genes are TRBV5-4 and TRBJ2-7; 13 bases agree with TRBD2. Per the germline V gene, CDR1 is SGHNT and CDR2 is YYREEE (reference sequence). V lost 9 bases to trimming and J lost 7 bases; unmatched junction nucleotides: 4. The CDR3 loop spans 12 amino acids. The DNA for the CDR3 is TGTGCCACCTCGACTAGCGGGAGGGAGCAGTACTTC. Amino acids: CATSTSGREQYF.

The chain carries TRBV19 and TRBJ2-5; 8 bases map to TRBD1. Germline V CDR1 and CDR2: LNHDA, SQIVND (reference sequence). This CDR3 region has 14 residues. The V gene end was trimmed by 6 bases and the J gene end by 5 bases; junction bases not matched to a gene: 8. This chain's CDR3 is CASRQTGVRETQYF. The CDR3, as DNA: TGTGCCAGTAGACAGACAGGGGTTCGGGAGACCCAGTACTTC.

The chain has TRBV4-1 and TRBJ2-7; D ambiguous. V lost 3 bases, J lost 3 bases, and 15 bases lay in between. Germline loops: CDR1 MGHRA, CDR2 YSYEKL. The CDR3 loop spans 15 amino acids. CDR3 loop: CASSHPTRYIYEQYF. DNA for the CDR3: TGCGCCAGCAGCCATCCGACTCGGTACATCTACGAGCAGTACTTC.

The V call is TRBV7-6, the J call TRBJ2-1; 7 nucleotides align to TRBD2. The CDR3 is 16 residues long. CDR1 is SGHVS and CDR2 is FNYEAQ in the germline V gene. V gave up 4 bases and J gave up 3 bases; unmatched junction bases: 9. The CDR3 DNA reads as TGTGCCAGCAGCTCCCGGACTAGAGGCTTCTACAATGAGCAGTTCTTC. This encodes CASSSRTRGFYNEQFF.

J is TRBJ2-7 and V is TRBV28; no firm D call. The CDR3 is made up of 13 amino acids. V lost 3 bases, J lost 2 bases, and 8 bases lay in between. Germline CDR1 MDHEN, CDR2 SYDVKM. CDR3 loop: CASSLQTTYEQYF. The CDR3 bases are TGTGCCAGCAGTTTGCAGACAACCTACGAGCAGTACTTC.

The J gene is TRBJ2-4, the V gene TRBV20-1; no reliable D call. Trimming removed 3 bases from V and 8 bases from J, with 8 bases in between. The CDR3 runs 11 residues. Germline CDR1 reads DFQATT; CDR2 reads SNEGSKA (reference sequence). Here the CDR3 DNA reads TGCAGTGCTAGCTACGGAGACATTCAGTACTTC. Its protein product is CSASYGDIQYF.

This chain connects TRBV29-1 to TRBJ2-3; TRBD2 might be the D (5 bases). The CDR3 contains 11 residues. V was trimmed by 2 bases and J by 9 bases, leaving 9 bases between them. Germline V CDR1 and CDR2: SQVTM, ANQGSEA. This CDR3 reads CSVELAGTQYF. The CDR3 region has the DNA TGCAGCGTTGAACTAGCAGGCACGCAGTATTTT.

This chain joins TRBV28 and TRBJ1-4, with D possibly being TRBD1 (5 bases). CDR3 length equals 13 residues. Germline V gene sequence: CDR1 MDHEN, CDR2 SYDVKM. Trimming left V 6 bases short and J 8 bases short, with 13 bases between. The CDR3 DNA is TGTGCCAGCAGAAGGGGCGCATGGGAAAAACTGTTTTTT. Protein product: CASRRGAWEKLFF.

The chain combines TRBV14 with TRBJ2-5, with 9 bases identical to TRBD2. The CDR3 is 14 amino acids. The V and J ends lost 5 bases and 5 bases, in that order; junction bases with no gene match: 6. The germline CDR1 and CDR2 sequences are SGHDN and FVKESK. The CDR3 reads CASSLAGVGETQYF. In nucleotides, the CDR3 is TGTGCCAGCAGCTTAGCGGGAGTCGGGGAGACCCAGTACTTC.

The chain is built from TRBV2 and TRBJ1-5, with TRBD1 matching over 7 bases. Germline-derived CDR1 and CDR2 are SNHLY and FYNNEI. CDR3 size: 14 residues. The V gene end was trimmed by 6 bases and the J gene end by 1 base; junction bases not matched to a gene: 3. CDR3 sequence reads: CASRGQASNQPQHF. The DNA for the CDR3 is TGTGCCAGCAGAGGACAGGCCAGCAATCAGCCCCAGCATTTT.